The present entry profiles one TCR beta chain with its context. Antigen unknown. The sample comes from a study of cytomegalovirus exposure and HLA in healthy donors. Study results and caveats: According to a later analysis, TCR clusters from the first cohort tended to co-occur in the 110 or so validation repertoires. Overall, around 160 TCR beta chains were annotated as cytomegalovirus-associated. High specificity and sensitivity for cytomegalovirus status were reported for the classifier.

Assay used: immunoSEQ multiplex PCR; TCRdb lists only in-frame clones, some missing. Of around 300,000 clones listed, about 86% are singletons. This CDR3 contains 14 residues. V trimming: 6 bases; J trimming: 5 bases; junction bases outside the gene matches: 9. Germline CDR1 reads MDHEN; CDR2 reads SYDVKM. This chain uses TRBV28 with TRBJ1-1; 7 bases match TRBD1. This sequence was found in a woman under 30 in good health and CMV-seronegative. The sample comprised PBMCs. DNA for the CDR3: TGTGCCAGCAGACCGGGACAGTCTTGGACTGAAGCTTTCTTT. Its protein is CASRPGQSWTEAFF. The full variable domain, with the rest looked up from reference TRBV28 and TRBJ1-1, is DVKVTQSSRYLVKRTGEKVFLECVQDMDHENMFWYRQDPGLGLRLIYFSYDVKMKEKGDIPEGYSVSREKKERFSLILESASTNQTSMYLCASRPGQSWTEAFFGQGTRLTVV.